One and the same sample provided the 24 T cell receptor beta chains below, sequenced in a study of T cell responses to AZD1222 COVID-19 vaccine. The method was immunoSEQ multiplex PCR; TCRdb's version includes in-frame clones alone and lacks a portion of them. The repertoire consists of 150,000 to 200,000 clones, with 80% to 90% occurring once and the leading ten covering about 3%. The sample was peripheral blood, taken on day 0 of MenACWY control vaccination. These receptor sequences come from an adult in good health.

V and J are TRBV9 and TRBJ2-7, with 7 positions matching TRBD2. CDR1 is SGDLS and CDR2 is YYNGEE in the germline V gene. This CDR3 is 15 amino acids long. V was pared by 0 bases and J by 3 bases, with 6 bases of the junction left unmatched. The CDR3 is CASSVGTSLGYEQYF. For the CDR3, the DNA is TGTGCCAGCAGCGTAGGGACTAGTTTGGGCTACGAGCAGTACTTC.

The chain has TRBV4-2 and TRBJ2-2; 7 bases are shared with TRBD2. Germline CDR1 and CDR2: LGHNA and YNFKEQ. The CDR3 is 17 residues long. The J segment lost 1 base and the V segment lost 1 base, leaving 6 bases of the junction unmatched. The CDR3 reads CASSQALGGVNTGELFF. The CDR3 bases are TGTGCCAGCAGCCAAGCCCTGGGGGGGGTGAACACCGGGGAGCTGTTTTTT.

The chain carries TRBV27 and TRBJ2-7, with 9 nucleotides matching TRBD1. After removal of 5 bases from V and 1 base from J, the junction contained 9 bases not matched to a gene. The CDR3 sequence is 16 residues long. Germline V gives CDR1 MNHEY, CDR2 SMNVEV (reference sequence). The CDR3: CASSAPSTGGSYEQYF. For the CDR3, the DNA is TGTGCCAGCAGTGCCCCATCGACAGGGGGGTCCTACGAGCAGTACTTC.

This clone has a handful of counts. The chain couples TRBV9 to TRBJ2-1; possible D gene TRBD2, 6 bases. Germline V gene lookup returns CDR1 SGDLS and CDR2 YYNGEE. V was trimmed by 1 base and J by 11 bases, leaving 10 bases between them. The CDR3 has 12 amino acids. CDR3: CASSVPGSQQFF. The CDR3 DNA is TGTGCCAGCAGCGTACCCGGGAGTCAGCAGTTCTTC.

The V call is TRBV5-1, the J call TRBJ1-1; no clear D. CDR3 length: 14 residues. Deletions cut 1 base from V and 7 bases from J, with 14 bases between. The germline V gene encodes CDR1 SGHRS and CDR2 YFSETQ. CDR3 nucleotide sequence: TGCGCCAGCAGCTTGTTGTCGGCAGTCAATGAAGCTTTCTTT. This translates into CASSLLSAVNEAFF. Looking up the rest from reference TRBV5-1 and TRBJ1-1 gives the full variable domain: KAGVTQTPRYLIKTRGQQVTLSCSPISGHRSVSWYQQTPGQGLQFLFEYFSETQRNKGNFPGRFSGRQFSNSRSEMNVSTLELGDSALYLCASSLLSAVNEAFFGQGTRLTVV.

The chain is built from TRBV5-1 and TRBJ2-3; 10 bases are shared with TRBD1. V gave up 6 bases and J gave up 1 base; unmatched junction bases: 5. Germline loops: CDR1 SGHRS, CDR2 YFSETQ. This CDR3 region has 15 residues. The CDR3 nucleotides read TGCGCCAGCACGCTCGGGACAGGGGGCACAGATACGCAGTATTTT. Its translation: CASTLGTGGTDTQYF. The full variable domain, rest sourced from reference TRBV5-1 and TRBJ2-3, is KAGVTQTPRYLIKTRGQQVTLSCSPISGHRSVSWYQQTPGQGLQFLFEYFSETQRNKGNFPGRFSGRQFSNSRSEMNVSTLELGDSALYLCASTLGTGGTDTQYFGPGTRLTVL.

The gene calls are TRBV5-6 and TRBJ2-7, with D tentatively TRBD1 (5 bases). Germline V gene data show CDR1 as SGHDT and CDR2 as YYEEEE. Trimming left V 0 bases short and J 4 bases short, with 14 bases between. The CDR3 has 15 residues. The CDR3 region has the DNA TGTGCCAGCAGCTTGGATCTAGGGGCTATTTACGAGCAGTACTTC. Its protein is CASSLDLGAIYEQYF.

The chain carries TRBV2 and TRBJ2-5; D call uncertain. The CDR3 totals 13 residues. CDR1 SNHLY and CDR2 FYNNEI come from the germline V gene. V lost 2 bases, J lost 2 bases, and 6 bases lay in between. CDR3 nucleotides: TGTGCCAGCAGTGAAACAGAGCAAGAGACCCAGTACTTC. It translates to CASSETEQETQYF.

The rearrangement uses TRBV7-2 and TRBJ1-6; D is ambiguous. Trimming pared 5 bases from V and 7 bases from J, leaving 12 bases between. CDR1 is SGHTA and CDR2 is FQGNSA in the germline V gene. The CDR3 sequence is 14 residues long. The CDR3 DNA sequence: TGTGCCAGCAGCCCAGCGGGCTCAAATTCACCCCTCCACTTT. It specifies CASSPAGSNSPLHF. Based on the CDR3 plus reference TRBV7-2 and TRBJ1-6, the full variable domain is GAGVSQSPSNKVTEKGKDVELRCDPISGHTALYWYRQSLGQGLEFLIYFQGNSAPDKSGLPSDRFSAERTGGSVSTLTIQRTQQEDSAVYLCASSPAGSNSPLHFGNGTRLTVT.

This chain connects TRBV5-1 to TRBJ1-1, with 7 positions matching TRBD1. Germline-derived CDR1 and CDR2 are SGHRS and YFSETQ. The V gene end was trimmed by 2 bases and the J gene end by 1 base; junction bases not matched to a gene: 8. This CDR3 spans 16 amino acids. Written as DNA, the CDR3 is TGCGCCAGCAGCTTCGGAGTGGGACAGAGGAACACTGAAGCTTTCTTT. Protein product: CASSFGVGQRNTEAFF. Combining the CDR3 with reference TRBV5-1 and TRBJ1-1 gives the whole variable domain KAGVTQTPRYLIKTRGQQVTLSCSPISGHRSVSWYQQTPGQGLQFLFEYFSETQRNKGNFPGRFSGRQFSNSRSEMNVSTLELGDSALYLCASSFGVGQRNTEAFFGQGTRLTVV.

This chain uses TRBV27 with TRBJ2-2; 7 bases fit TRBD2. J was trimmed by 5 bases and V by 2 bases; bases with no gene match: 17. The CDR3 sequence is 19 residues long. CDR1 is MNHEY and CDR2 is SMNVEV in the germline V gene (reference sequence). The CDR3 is CASSLEGGLGRRLTGELFF. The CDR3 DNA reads TGTGCCAGCAGTTTAGAGGGCGGACTAGGGCGCCGTTTAACCGGGGAGCTGTTTTTT.

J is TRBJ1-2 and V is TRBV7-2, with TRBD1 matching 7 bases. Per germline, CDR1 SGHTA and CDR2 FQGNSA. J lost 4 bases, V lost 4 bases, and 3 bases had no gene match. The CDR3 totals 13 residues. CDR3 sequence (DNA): TGTGCCAGCAGCTCCCGACAGGGCTATGGCTACACCTTC. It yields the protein CASSSRQGYGYTF.

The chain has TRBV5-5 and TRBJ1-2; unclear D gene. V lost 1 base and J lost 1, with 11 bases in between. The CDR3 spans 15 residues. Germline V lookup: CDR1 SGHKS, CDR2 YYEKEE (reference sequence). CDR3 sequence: CASSLRQDYNYGYTF. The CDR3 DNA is TGTGCCAGCAGCTTGCGCCAAGACTATAACTATGGCTACACCTTC.

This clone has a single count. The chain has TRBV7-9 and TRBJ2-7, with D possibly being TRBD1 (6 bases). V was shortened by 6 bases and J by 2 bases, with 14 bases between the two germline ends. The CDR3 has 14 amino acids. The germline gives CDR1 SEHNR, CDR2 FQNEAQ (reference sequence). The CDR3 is CASSHPRTAYEQYF. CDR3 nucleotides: TGTGCCAGCAGTCACCCCAGGACAGCCTACGAGCAGTACTTC. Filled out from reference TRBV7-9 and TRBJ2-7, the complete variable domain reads DTGVSQNPRHKITKRGQNVTFRCDPISEHNRLYWYRQTLGQGPEFLTYFQNEAQLEKSRLLSDRFSAERPKGSFSTLEIQRTEQGDSAMYLCASSHPRTAYEQYFGPGTRLTVT.

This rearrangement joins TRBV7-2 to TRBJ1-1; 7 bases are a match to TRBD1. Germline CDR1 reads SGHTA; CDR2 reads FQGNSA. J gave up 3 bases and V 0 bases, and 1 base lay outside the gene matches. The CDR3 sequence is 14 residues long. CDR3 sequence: CASSLADRDTEAFF. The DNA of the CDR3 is TGTGCCAGCAGCTTAGCAGACAGGGACACTGAAGCTTTCTTT.

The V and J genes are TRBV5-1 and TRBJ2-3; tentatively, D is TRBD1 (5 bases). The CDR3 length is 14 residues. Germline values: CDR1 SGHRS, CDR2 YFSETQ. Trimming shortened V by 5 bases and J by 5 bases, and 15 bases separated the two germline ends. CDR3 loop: CASSGRGAIDTQYF. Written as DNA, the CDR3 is TGCGCCAGCAGTGGAAGGGGCGCGATAGATACGCAGTATTTT.

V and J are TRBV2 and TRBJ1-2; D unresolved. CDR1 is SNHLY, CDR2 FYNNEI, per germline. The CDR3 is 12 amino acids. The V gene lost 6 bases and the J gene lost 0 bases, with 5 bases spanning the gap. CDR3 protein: CASRPPNYGYTF. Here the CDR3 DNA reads TGTGCCAGCAGACCTCCTAACTATGGCTACACCTTC.

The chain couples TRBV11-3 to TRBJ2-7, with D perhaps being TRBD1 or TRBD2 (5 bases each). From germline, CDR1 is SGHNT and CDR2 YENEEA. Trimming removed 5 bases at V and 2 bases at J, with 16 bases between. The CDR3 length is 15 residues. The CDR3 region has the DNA TGTGCCAGCAGCCTTTCCCGGGACGGCACCTACGAGCAGTACTTC. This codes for CASSLSRDGTYEQYF.

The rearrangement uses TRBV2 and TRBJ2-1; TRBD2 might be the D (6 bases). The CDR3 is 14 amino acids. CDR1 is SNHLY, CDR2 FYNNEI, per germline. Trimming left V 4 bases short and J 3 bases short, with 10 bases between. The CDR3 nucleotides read TGTGCCAGCAGTGTGGCGGACTACTACAATGAGCAGTTCTTC. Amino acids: CASSVADYYNEQFF.

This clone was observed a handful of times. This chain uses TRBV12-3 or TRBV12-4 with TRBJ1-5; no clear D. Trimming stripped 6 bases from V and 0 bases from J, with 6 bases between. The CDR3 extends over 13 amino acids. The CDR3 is CASSINSNQPQHF. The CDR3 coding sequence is TGTGCCAGCAGCATAAATAGCAATCAGCCCCAGCATTTT.

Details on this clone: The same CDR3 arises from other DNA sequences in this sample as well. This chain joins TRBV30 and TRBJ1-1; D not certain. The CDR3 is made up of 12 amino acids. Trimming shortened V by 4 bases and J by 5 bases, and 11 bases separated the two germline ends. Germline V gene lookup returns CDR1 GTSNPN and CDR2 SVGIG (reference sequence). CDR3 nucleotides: TGTGCCTGGATCGGGGTAAATACTGAAGCTTTCTTT. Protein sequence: CAWIGVNTEAFF.

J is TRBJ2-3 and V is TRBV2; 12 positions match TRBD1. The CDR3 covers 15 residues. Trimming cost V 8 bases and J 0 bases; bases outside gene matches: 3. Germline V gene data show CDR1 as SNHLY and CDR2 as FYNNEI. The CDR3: CASGGQGASTDTQYF. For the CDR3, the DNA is TGTGCCAGCGGGGGACAGGGGGCCAGCACAGATACGCAGTATTTT.

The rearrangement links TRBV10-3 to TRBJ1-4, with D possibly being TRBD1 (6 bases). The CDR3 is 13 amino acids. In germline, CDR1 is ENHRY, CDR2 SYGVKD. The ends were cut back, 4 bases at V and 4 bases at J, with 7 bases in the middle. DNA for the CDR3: TGTGCCATCAGTGTGGACAGTAATGAAAAACTGTTTTTT. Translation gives CAISVDSNEKLFF.

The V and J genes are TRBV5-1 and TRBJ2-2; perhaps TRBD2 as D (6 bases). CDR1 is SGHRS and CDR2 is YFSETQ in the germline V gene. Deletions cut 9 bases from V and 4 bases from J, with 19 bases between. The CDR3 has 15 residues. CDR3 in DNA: TGCGCCACTAAGTCTACCGGGGGTGGCACCGGGGAGCTGTTTTTT. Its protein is CATKSTGGGTGELFF.